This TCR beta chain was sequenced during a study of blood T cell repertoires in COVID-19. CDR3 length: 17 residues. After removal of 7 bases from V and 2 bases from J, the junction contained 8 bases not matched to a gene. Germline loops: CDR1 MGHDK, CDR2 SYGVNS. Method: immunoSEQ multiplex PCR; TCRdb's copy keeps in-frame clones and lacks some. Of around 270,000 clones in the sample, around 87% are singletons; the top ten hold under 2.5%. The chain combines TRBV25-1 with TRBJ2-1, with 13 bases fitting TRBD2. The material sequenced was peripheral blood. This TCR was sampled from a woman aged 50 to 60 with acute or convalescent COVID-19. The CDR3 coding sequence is TGTGCCAGCATGGGACTAGCGGGGTCTGAGACCTACAATGAGCAGTTCTTC. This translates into CASMGLAGSETYNEQFF.